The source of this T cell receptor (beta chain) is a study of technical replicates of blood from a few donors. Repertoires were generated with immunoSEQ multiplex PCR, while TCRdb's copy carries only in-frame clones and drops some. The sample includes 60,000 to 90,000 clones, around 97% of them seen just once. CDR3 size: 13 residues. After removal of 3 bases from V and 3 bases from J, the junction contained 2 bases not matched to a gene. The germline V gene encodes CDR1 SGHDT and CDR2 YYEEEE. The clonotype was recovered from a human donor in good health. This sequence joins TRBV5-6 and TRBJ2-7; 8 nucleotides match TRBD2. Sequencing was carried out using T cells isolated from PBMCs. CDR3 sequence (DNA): TGTGCCAGCAGCTGGGGGACTAGCTACGAGCAGTACTTC. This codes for CASSWGTSYEQYF.